This note documents a single T cell receptor (beta chain) sequence. This record belongs to a study of shared clonotypes between healthy human individuals. The germline CDR1 and CDR2 sequences are SGHTA and FQGNSA. Trimming took 5 bases from V and 3 from J, leaving 17 bases between them. The CDR3 loop spans 16 amino acids. Some clones are missing from TCRdb's copy, which holds only in-frame ones; the method was immunoSEQ multiplex PCR. Here the sample spans around 370,000 clones, 90% to 98% being singletons. The specimen was memory CD8+ T cells sorted from blood. Specified subset: CD45RO+ cells pooled with CCR7-negative TemRA cells. The rearrangement uses TRBV7-2 and TRBJ1-3; D might be TRBD1 (6 bases). This receptor was taken from a man aged 25 to 45 in good health. CDR3 residues: CASSRGTGINGNTIYF. In DNA, the CDR3 is TGTGCCAGCAGCAGAGGAACAGGGATAAATGGAAACACCATATATTTT.